The present TCR beta chain was sequenced within a study of spatial heterogeneity in lung cancer. Study summary: Consistent detection of more beta-chain than alpha-chain sequences was observed.

This clonotype was seen a handful of times. TCRdb reprocessed the 5' RACE reads via MiXCR and lists one record per CDR3 protein. The profile covers 100,000 to 120,000 distinct CDR3 sequences, with roughly 10% appearing a single time and about 24% taken by the ten largest. The CDR3 consists of 16 residues. V gave up 4 bases and J gave up 8 bases, with 23 bases separating them. Germline lookup yields CDR1 MNHEY and CDR2 SVGAGI. Sample time point: blood at routine non-recurrence follow-up after resection. The sequenced material consisted of unsorted whole RNA from tumor, nontumor lung or frozen PBMC. This material consisted of PBMCs, taken at follow-up. The receptor was isolated from a female donor with early-stage non-small cell lung cancer. The chain couples TRBV6-5 to TRBJ1-2; D uncertain. CDR3 sequence: CASSSPRPGFIGGYTF. CDR3 DNA: TGTGCCAGCAGTTCCCCCCGCCCGGGTTTCATAGGAGGCTACACCTTC.